The entry below describes one T cell receptor beta chain. The antigen it recognizes is unknown. The input lacks base qualities; no much larger clone sits a single base away. The data were produced on an Illumina NovaSeq 6000. TCRalpha and TCRbeta cDNA libraries were built by 5'RACE with constant-segment primers, adding sample barcodes and unique molecular identifiers. RNA was extracted from every sample with Trizol reagent. Libraries were amplified in two PCR steps, with a second sample barcode and Illumina TruSeq adapters added in the second step. Sequencing of libraries was performed on an Illumina NovaSeq with 2 x 150 bp paired-end reads. Per the authors' processing: Demultiplexing of reads and collapsing into UMI-guided consensus sequences were performed with migec v1.2.7. Using mixcr v2.1.11, UMI consensuses were aligned to TRA and TRB V and J templates and then assembled into clonotypes. Expanded or contracted clonotypes were those called significant by both edgeR and NoisET, with noise models trained on biological replicates. For edgeR calls, the cutoffs were a false discovery rate-adjusted p below 0.01 and a log2 fold-change threshold of 1. As an exploratory analysis of dynamics, PCA with hierarchical clustering was applied to max-normalized trajectories of the 1000 most abundant clonotypes. The CD4 or CD8 phenotype of responding clones was assigned using the separately sequenced CD4+ and CD8+ repertoires. TCRdb handled the public reads itself, with Q25 trimming in fastp and clone calling in MiXCR, and kept productive beta chains. Records with the same CDR3 protein are collapsed into one entry carrying the most frequent genes and DNA. Clone size and V and J calls follow TCRdb, not the original study. The sample yields 540,000 or so distinct CDR3 sequences; about a fifth were counted once. Approximately 12% of the sample belongs to the ten largest clones.

The data stem from a study of T-cell memory formation after mild COVID-19 (dated by TCRdb to the early 2020s). About the full investigation: TCR sequence clusters from the two donors were found to be largely donor specific. T-cell clones expanding and contracting after mild COVID-19 in two donors were tracked by longitudinal TCRalpha and TCRbeta repertoire sequencing. The cohort comprised two young, previously healthy adult volunteers, one female and one male. What the authors observed across the whole study: The second-wave clones that peaked on day 37 were not confirmed to be SARS-CoV-2 specific. From day 15 to 85, contracting clones showed balanced CD4/CD8 phenotypes, whereas a second wave of clones that expanded from day 15 to 37 leaned towards CD4+. The detection of some responding clones in pre-infection memory suggests that pre-existing cross-reactive memory T cells joined the SARS-CoV-2 response. Contracting CD4+ clones appeared mostly in the CM and EM memory subsets, whereas CD8+ clones were enriched in EMRA. Only a couple of mild cases were covered in the study, and larger cohorts including severe cases with pre-infection samples were considered necessary.

The CDR3 numbers 13 residues from cysteine through phenylalanine. The only DNA kept is the CDR3, 39 bases in frame from the first base. Germline trimming amounts to 6 bases on V and 5 bases on J, with 6 as the count of junction bases outside the gene matches. Sequences DFQATT (CDR1) and SNEGSKA (CDR2) are obtained from the germline V gene (reference sequence). PBMCs were isolated by Ficoll-Paque density gradient centrifugation. The chain couples TRBV20-1 to TRBJ2-5; 10 of the junction bases match TRBD2. The TCR was taken from an adult woman who had mild COVID-19 (a few samples of this study predate the infection). The sample titles of this study are shuffled in the database, so cell type and time point are left out; the donor was told from shared clones. Sequencing was done on a sample of PBMCs or a T cell subset sorted from them (not recorded which). The DNA reads TGCAGTGCACGGGGACTAGCGCTGGAGACCCAGTACTTC. This translates into CSARGLALETQYF.